This entry lists 23 T cell receptor beta chains sequenced from one sample in a study of cytomegalovirus exposure and HLA in healthy donors. Sequencing was performed with immunoSEQ multiplex PCR; in TCRdb, only in-frame clones are kept and a portion is missing. The data hold roughly 150,000 clones, with approximately 86% observed a single time. The sample consisted of PBMCs. The receptors were sampled from a woman aged 18-30 years in good health and CMV-seronegative.

This clone has just a few counts. The chain employs TRBV6-1 and TRBJ2-1; TRBD2 aligns across 12 bases. Germline CDR1 reads MNHNS; CDR2 reads SASEGT. Trimming at V came to 11 bases and at J to 10 bases, leaving 15 bases not matched to a gene. The CDR3 is 15 residues long. The CDR3 sequence: CASLTGTSGLLEQFF. The CDR3 region has the DNA TGTGCCTCCCTAACCGGGACTAGCGGGTTATTGGAGCAGTTCTTC.

This chain connects TRBV13 to TRBJ2-1, with TRBD2 as a possible D gene (6 bases). The CDR3 spans 13 residues. The V gene lost 0 bases and the J gene lost 6 bases, with 6 bases spanning the gap. Germline V lookup: CDR1 PRHDT, CDR2 FYEKMQ (reference sequence). The CDR3, as DNA: TGTGCCAGCAGCTTAGGCGGGGGCAATGAGCAGTTCTTC. It specifies CASSLGGGNEQFF.

The chain combines TRBV5-8 with TRBJ1-2; tentatively, D is TRBD1 (6 bases). The CDR3 totals 16 residues. Trimming removed 0 bases from V and 1 base from J, with 13 bases in between. CDR1 is SGHTS and CDR2 is YDEGEE in the germline V gene. The CDR3 region is CASSLATGRVNYGYTF. DNA of the CDR3: TGTGCCAGCAGCTTGGCCACAGGGCGGGTTAACTATGGCTACACCTTC.

This sequence joins TRBV19 and TRBJ1-2; D perhaps matches TRBD1 (5 bases). The V and J ends lost 3 bases and 4 bases respectively, with 15 bases between them. Germline lookup yields CDR1 LNHDA and CDR2 SQIVND (reference sequence). This CDR3 comprises 15 residues. CDR3 DNA sequence: TGTGCCAGTAGTATCCAGGTAGTAGGGGTCTATGGCTACACCTTC. It yields the protein CASSIQVVGVYGYTF.

CDR3 residues: CASSLEDGNSGNTIYF. The CDR3 DNA follows: TGTGCCAGCAGCTTGGAGGACGGAAACTCTGGAAACACCATATATTTT. This chain uses TRBV11-2 with TRBJ1-3, with no clear D. Trimming shortened V by 3 bases and J by 0 bases, and 12 bases separated the two germline ends. The CDR3 has 16 residues. The germline V gene encodes CDR1 SGHAT and CDR2 FQNNGV.

This chain joins TRBV6-5 and TRBJ2-1; D gene ambiguous. Germline lookup yields CDR1 MNHEY and CDR2 SVGAGI. The V and J ends lost 7 bases and 5 bases respectively, with 6 bases between them. This CDR3 has 11 residues. The CDR3 coding sequence is TGTGCCAGCATTCTACACAATGAGCAGTTCTTC. This sequence encodes CASILHNEQFF.

V usage is TRBV6-6 and J usage is TRBJ2-2, with TRBD1 as a possible D gene (5 bases). The ends were cut back, 6 bases at V and 5 bases at J, with 10 bases in the middle. Germline V gene data show CDR1 as MNHNY and CDR2 as SVGAGI (reference sequence). The CDR3 has 13 amino acids. CDR3 in DNA: TGTGCCAGCAGGTTGACAGTAACCGGGGAGCTGTTTTTT. Translated, it gives CASRLTVTGELFF.

This chain uses TRBV30 with TRBJ1-2; possibly TRBD1 for D (5 bases). V gave up 0 bases and J gave up 8 bases, with 10 bases separating them. The V gene's germline CDR1 is GTSNPN and CDR2 SVGIG (reference sequence). This CDR3 has 12 amino acids. The CDR3 reads CAWSVTVDGYTF. The CDR3 DNA follows: TGTGCCTGGAGTGTGACAGTAGACGGCTACACCTTC.

The chain recombines TRBV5-6 with TRBJ2-1; maybe TRBD2 (6 bases). Between the trimmed V and J ends, which lost 4 bases and 9 bases, there was a span of 17 bases. CDR3 length equals 14 residues. Germline-derived CDR1 and CDR2 are SGHDT and YYEEEE. This CDR3 reads CASSGGRLRGEQFF. The CDR3 DNA sequence: TGTGCCAGCAGCGGGGGGAGGTTACGCGGTGAGCAGTTCTTC.

This chain uses TRBV11-3 with TRBJ2-7; D gene ambiguous. The CDR3 covers 13 residues. Trimming cost V 2 bases and J 2 bases, with 7 bases left between them. CDR1 and CDR2 from the germline V gene are SGHNT and YENEEA. CDR3 nucleotides: TGTGCCAGCAGCTTAACAGAGACCTACGAGCAGTACTTC. This codes for CASSLTETYEQYF.

The V call is TRBV5-6, the J call TRBJ1-2; TRBD1 agrees at 10 bases. Per the germline V gene, CDR1 is SGHDT and CDR2 is YYEEEE. Trimming at V came to 4 bases and at J to 4 bases, leaving 10 bases not matched to a gene. This CDR3 region has 16 residues. In DNA, the CDR3 is TGTGCCAGCAGCCCGGGGACAGGGGCGTTAGGCTATGGCTACACCTTC. Translating gives CASSPGTGALGYGYTF.

This clone has a single count. V and J are TRBV29-1 and TRBJ2-1; TRBD1 might be the D (6 bases). Between the trimmed V and J ends, which lost 6 bases and 3 bases, there was a span of 9 bases. CDR3 size: 12 residues. The germline gives CDR1 SQVTM, CDR2 ANQGSEA. In nucleotides, the CDR3 is TGCAGCGTGATGACAGGCTACAATGAGCAGTTCTTC. Translated, it gives CSVMTGYNEQFF.

The chain has TRBV4-3 and TRBJ2-5, with a tentative D call TRBD2 (6 bases). The CDR3 sequence is 15 residues long. CDR1 LGHNA and CDR2 YSLEER come from the germline V gene. Trimming cost V 4 bases and J 3 bases, with 15 bases left between them. CDR3: CASSPSRSGEETQYF. The CDR3 bases are TGCGCCAGCAGCCCTTCCAGATCGGGAGAAGAGACCCAGTACTTC.

The gene calls are TRBV9 and TRBJ1-5; the D gene is possibly TRBD1 (5 bases). The ends were cut back, 3 bases at V and 7 bases at J, with 17 bases in the middle. There are 15 residues in the CDR3. Looked up from germline, CDR1 is SGDLS and CDR2 is YYNGEE. For the CDR3, the DNA is TGTGCCAGCAGCGCGGAGGGGCTAACGGGGCAGCCCCAGCATTTT. This codes for CASSAEGLTGQPQHF.

The J gene is TRBJ1-3, the V gene TRBV18; D is possibly TRBD1 (5 bases). V was trimmed by 1 base and J by 0 bases, leaving 13 bases between them. Per germline, CDR1 KGHSH and CDR2 LQKENI. The CDR3 covers 17 residues. Written as DNA, the CDR3 is TGTGCCAGCTCACCACAGTCAGACAGCTTCTCTGGAAACACCATATATTTT. Translation gives CASSPQSDSFSGNTIYF.

This chain's CDR3 is CASSYSTGVNEQYF. The CDR3 coding sequence is TGTGCCAGCAGTTACTCGACAGGGGTAAACGAGCAGTACTTC. The chain combines TRBV6-5 with TRBJ2-7; TRBD1 matches at 8 bases. Per the germline V gene, CDR1 is MNHEY and CDR2 is SVGAGI. J was trimmed by 5 bases and V by 0 bases; bases with no gene match: 3. This CDR3 has 14 residues.

This clone has just one count. The chain combines TRBV27 with TRBJ1-1; D is uncertain. Germline V gives CDR1 MNHEY, CDR2 SMNVEV (reference sequence). V was shortened by 6 bases and J by 0 bases, with 14 bases between the two germline ends. The CDR3 runs 15 residues. The CDR3 here is CASRYGREVNTEAFF. In DNA, the CDR3 is TGTGCCAGCAGATACGGGAGGGAGGTGAACACTGAAGCTTTCTTT.

The chain links TRBV13 to TRBJ1-2, with TRBD1 identical over 7 bases. Germline CDR1 is PRHDT and CDR2 is FYEKMQ (reference sequence). This CDR3 spans 14 amino acids. The trim removed 3 bases at V and 3 bases at J, leaving 4 bases unmatched. CDR3 coding DNA: TGTGCCAGCAGCTTTACAGGGGAGTACTATGGCTACACCTTC. It codes for CASSFTGEYYGYTF.

This chain joins TRBV2 and TRBJ1-5; D uncertain. Trimming shortened V by 6 bases and J by 10 bases, and 13 bases separated the two germline ends. The germline V gene has CDR1 SNHLY and CDR2 FYNNEI. The CDR3 is made up of 12 amino acids. DNA for the CDR3: TGTGCCAGCAGGACCCCCGAGGGCCCCCAGCATTTT. Amino acids: CASRTPEGPQHF.

The chain links TRBV6-5 to TRBJ1-4; D remains ambiguous. The germline V gene has CDR1 MNHEY and CDR2 SVGAGI. The germline V and J ends were trimmed by 0 bases and 5 bases, with 10 bases remaining between them. This CDR3 is built from 15 residues. The CDR3 nucleotides are TGTGCCAGCAGTTACTCGGGCAGAGGGAATGAAAAACTGTTTTTT. Translation: CASSYSGRGNEKLFF.

The chain carries TRBV7-6 and TRBJ2-5; 7 positions match TRBD1. The CDR3 covers 14 residues. Germline V gene lookup returns CDR1 SGHVS and CDR2 FNYEAQ. Losses at the gene ends were 1 base for V and 4 bases for J; bases not matched to a gene: 3. In DNA, the CDR3 is TGTGCCAGCAGCTTAGACAGGGGTGGAGAGACCCAGTACTTC. Translated: CASSLDRGGETQYF.

The chain has TRBV30 and TRBJ1-3; weak D call: TRBD1 (5 bases). The V end lost 0 bases, the J end lost 3 bases, and 12 bases lay between the germline ends. Germline-derived CDR1 and CDR2 are GTSNPN and SVGIG (reference sequence). The CDR3 has 15 residues. The CDR3 DNA sequence: TGTGCCTGGAGTGTAATGGGGCCGAATGGAAACACCATATATTTT. Translating gives CAWSVMGPNGNTIYF.

The chain joins TRBV25-1 to TRBJ2-7, with TRBD2 identical over 8 bases. With 6 bases clipped from V and 4 bases from J, the junction kept 8 bases outside the gene matches. The CDR3 loop spans 14 amino acids. Germline V gives CDR1 MGHDK, CDR2 SYGVNS. CDR3 region: CASRRSGRSYEQYF. CDR3 bases: TGTGCCAGCAGAAGAAGCGGGAGATCGTACGAGCAGTACTTC.